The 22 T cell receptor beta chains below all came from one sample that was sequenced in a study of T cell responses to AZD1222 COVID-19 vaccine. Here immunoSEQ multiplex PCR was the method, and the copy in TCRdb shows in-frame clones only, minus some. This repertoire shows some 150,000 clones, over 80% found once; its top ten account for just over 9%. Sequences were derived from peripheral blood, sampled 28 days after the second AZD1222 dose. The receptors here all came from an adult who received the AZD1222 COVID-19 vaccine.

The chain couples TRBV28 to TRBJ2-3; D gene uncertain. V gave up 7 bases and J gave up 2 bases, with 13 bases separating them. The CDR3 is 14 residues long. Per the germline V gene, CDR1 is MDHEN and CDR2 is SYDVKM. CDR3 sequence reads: CASTLTGSTDTQYF. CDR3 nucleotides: TGTGCCAGCACCCTCACTGGATCCACAGATACGCAGTATTTT.

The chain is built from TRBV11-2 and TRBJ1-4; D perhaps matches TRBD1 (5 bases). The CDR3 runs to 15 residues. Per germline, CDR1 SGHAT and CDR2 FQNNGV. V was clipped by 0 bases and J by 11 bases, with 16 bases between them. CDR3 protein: CASSLDGLGVGKLFF. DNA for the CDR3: TGTGCCAGCAGCTTAGATGGTTTGGGGGTTGGGAAACTGTTTTTT.

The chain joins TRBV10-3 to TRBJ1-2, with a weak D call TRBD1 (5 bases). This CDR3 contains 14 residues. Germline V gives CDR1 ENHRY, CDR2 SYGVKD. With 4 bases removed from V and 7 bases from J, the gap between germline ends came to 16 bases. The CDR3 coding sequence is TGTGCCATCAGTGGAGCACAGGACTATTTTGGCTACACCTTC. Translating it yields CAISGAQDYFGYTF.

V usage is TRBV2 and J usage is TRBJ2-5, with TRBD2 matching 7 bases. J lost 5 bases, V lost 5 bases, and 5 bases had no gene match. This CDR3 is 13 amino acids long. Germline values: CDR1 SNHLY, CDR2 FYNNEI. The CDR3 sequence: CASSPWEGETQYF. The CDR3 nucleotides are TGTGCCAGCAGTCCGTGGGAGGGGGAGACCCAGTACTTC.

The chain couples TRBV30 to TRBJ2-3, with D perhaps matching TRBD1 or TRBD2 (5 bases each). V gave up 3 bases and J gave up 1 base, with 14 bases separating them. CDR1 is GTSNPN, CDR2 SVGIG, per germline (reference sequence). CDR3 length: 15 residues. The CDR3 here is CAWSPGAGRTDTQYF. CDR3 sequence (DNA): TGTGCCTGGAGCCCCGGGGCAGGGCGCACAGATACGCAGTATTTT.

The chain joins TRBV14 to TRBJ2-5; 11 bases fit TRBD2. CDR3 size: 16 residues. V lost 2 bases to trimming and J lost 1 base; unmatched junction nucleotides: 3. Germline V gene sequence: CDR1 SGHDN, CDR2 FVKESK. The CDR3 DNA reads TGTGCCAGCAGCCAATGGACTAGCGGGCTCCAAGAGACCCAGTACTTC. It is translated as CASSQWTSGLQETQYF. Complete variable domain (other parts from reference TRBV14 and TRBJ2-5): EAGVTQFPSHSVIEKGQTVTLRCDPISGHDNLYWYRRVMGKEIKFLLHFVKESKQDESGMPNNRFLAERTGGTYSTLKVQPAELEDSGVYFCASSQWTSGLQETQYFGPGTRLLVL.

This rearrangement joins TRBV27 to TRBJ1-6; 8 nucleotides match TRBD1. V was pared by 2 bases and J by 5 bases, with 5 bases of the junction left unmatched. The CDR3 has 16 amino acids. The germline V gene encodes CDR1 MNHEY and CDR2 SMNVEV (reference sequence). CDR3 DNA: TGTGCCAGCAGTTTACTCACAGGGGGGAATAATTCACCCCTCCACTTT. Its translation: CASSLLTGGNNSPLHF.

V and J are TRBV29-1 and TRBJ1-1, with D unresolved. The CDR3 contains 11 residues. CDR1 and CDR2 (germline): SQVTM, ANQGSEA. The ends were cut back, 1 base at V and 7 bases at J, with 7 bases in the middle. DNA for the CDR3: TGCAGCGTTGAAGTAGGAGTTGAAGCTTTCTTT. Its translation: CSVEVGVEAFF.

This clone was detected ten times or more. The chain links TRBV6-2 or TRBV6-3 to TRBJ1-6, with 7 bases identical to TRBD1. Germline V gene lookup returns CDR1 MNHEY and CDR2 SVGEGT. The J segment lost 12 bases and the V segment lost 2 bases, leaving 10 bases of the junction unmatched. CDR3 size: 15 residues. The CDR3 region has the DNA TGTGCCAGCAGTTACGGGACAGTGGGGTTGGAACCCCTCCACTTT. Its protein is CASSYGTVGLEPLHF.

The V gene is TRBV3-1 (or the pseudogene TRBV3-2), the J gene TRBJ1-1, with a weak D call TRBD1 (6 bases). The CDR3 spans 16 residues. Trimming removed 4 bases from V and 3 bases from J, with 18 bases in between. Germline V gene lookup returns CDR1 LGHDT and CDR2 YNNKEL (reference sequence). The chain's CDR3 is CASSRSLVGADTEAFF. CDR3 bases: TGTGCCAGCAGCCGCAGCTTGGTGGGGGCCGACACTGAAGCTTTCTTT.

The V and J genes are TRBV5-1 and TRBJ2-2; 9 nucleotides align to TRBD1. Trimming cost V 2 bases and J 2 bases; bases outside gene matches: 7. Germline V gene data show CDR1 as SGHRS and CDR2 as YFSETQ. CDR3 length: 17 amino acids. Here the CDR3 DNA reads TGCGCCAGCAGCTTTAACAGGGGGCGGGATAACACCGGGGAGCTGTTTTTT. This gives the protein CASSFNRGRDNTGELFF.

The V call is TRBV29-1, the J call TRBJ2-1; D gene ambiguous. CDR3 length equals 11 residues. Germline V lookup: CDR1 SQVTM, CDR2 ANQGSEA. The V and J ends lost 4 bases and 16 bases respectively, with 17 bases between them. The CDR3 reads CSVVAPDIVFF. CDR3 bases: TGCAGCGTTGTGGCTCCCGACATCGTTTTCTTC.

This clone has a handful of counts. CDR3 residues: CSATPGTEQYF. The DNA for the CDR3 is TGCAGTGCCACTCCAGGTACCGAGCAGTACTTC. This chain links TRBV20-1 with TRBJ2-7, with D hard to call. CDR1 is DFQATT and CDR2 is SNEGSKA in the germline V gene (reference sequence). The CDR3 runs to 11 residues. V lost 6 bases and J lost 6, with 12 bases in between.

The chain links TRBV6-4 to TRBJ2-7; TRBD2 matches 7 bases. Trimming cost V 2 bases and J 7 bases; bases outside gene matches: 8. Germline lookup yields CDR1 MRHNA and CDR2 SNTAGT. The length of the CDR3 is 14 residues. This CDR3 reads CASSDIAGAREQYF. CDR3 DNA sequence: TGTGCCAGCAGTGACATCGCGGGAGCGAGAGAGCAGTACTTC.

CDR3 sequence reads: CAWRDSRVGELFF. In nucleotides, the CDR3 is TGTGCCTGGAGGGACAGTAGGGTCGGGGAGCTGTTTTTT. The genes are TRBV30 and TRBJ2-2; TRBD1 is a possible D gene (6 bases). Trimming cost V 3 bases and J 7 bases, with 12 bases left between them. The length of the CDR3 is 13 residues. Germline-derived CDR1 and CDR2 are GTSNPN and SVGIG (reference sequence).

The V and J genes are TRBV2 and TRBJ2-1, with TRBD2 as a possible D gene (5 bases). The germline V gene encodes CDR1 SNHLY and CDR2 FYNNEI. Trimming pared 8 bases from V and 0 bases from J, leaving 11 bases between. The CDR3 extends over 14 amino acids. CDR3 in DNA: TGTGCCAGCGGTCCTAGCAACTCCTACAATGAGCAGTTCTTC. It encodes CASGPSNSYNEQFF.

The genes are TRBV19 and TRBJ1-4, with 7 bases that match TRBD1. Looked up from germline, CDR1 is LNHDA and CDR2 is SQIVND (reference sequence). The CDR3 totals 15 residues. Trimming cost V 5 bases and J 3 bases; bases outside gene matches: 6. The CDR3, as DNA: TGTGCCAGTAGTCCCGGGACAGCGGCTAATGAAAAACTGTTTTTT. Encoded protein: CASSPGTAANEKLFF.

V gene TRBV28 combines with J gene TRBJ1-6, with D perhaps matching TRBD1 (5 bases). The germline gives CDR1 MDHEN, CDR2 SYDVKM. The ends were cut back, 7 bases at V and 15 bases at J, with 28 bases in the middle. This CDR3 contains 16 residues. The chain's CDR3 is CASNAPGTSRVKGLHF. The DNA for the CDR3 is TGTGCCAGCAATGCGCCAGGGACTTCTAGGGTCAAGGGCCTCCACTTT.

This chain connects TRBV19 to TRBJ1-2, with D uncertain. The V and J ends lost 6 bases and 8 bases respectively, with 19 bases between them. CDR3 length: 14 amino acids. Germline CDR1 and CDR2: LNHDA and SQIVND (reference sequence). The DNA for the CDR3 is TGTGCCAGTAGACCCGGACGGTCTGGAGGGGGCTACACCTTC. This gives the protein CASRPGRSGGGYTF.

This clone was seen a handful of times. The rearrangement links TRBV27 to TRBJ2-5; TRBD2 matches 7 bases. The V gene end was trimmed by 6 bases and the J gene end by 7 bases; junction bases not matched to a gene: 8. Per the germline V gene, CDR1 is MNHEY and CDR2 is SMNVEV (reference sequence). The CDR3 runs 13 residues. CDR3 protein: CASRGREKATQYF. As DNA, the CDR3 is TGTGCCAGCAGAGGGCGGGAGAAGGCGACCCAGTACTTC.

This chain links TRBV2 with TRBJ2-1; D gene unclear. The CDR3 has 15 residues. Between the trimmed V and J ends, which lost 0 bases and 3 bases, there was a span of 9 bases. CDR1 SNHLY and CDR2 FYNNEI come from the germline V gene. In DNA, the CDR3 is TGTGCCAGCAGTGAAGCGATCAGTTACTACAATGAGCAGTTCTTC. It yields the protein CASSEAISYYNEQFF.

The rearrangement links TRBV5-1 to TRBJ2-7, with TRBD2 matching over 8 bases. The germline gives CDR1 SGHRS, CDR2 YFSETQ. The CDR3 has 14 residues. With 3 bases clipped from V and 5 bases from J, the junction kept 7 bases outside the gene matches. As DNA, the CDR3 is TGCGCCAGCAGCTCCGGGACTAGTAATAACGAGCAGTACTTC. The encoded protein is CASSSGTSNNEQYF.